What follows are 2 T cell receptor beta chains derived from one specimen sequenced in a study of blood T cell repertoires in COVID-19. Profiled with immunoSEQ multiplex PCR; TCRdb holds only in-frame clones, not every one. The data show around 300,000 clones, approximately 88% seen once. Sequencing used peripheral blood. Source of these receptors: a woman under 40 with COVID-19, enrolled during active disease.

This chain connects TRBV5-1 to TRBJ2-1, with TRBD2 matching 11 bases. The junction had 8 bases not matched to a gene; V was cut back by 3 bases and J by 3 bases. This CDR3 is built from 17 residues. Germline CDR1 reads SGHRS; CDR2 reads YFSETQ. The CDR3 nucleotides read TGCGCCAGCAGCTCCGTCCCCGGGACTAGCGGCTACAATGAGCAGTTCTTC. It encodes CASSSVPGTSGYNEQFF. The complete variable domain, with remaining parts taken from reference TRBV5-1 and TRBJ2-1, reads KAGVTQTPRYLIKTRGQQVTLSCSPISGHRSVSWYQQTPGQGLQFLFEYFSETQRNKGNFPGRFSGRQFSNSRSEMNVSTLELGDSALYLCASSSVPGTSGYNEQFFGPGTRLTVL.

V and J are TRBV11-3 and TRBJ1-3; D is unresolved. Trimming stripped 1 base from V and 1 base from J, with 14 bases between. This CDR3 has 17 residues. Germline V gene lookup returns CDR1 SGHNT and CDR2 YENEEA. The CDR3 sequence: CASSLVSNGESGNTIYF. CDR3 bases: TGTGCCAGCAGCTTAGTGTCTAACGGAGAGTCTGGAAACACCATATATTTT.